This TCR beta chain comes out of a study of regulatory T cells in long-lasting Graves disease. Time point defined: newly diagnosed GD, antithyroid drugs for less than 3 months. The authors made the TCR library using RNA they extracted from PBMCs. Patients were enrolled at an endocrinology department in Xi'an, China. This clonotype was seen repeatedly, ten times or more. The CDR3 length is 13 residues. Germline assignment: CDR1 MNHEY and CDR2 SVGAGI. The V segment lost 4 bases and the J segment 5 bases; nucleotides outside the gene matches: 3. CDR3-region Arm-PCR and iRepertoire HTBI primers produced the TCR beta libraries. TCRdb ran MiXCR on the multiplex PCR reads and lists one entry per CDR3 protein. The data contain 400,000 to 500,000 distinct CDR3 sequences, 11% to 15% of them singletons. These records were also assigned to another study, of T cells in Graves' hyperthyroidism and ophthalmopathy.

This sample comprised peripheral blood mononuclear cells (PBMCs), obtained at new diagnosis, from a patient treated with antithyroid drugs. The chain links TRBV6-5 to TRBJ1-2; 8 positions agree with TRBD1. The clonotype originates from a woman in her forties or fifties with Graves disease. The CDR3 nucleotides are TGTGCCAGCAGTTCGGACAGGGAGTATGGCTACACCTTC. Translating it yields CASSSDREYGYTF.